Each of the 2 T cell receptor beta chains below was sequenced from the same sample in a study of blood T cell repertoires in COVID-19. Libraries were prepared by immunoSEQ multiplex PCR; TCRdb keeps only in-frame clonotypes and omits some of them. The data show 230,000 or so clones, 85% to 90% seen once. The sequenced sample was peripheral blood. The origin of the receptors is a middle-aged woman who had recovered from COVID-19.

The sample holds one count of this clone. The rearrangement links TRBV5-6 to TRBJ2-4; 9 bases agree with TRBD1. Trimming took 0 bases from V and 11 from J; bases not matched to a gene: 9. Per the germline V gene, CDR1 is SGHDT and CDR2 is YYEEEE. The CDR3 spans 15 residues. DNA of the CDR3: TGTGCCAGCAGCTTGGGCGGGACAGGGACCCCATTTCAGTACTTC. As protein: CASSLGGTGTPFQYF. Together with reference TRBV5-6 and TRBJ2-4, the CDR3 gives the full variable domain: DAGVTQSPTHLIKTRGQQVTLRCSPKSGHDTVSWYQQALGQGPQFIFQYYEEEERQRGNFPDRFSGHQFPNYSSELNVNALLLGDSALYLCASSLGGTGTPFQYFGAGTRLSVL.

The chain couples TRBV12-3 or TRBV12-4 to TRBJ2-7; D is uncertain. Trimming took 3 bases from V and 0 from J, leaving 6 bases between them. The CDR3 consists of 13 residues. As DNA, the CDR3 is TGTGCCAGCAGTTTCTCGAGCTCCTACGAGCAGTACTTC. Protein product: CASSFSSSYEQYF.